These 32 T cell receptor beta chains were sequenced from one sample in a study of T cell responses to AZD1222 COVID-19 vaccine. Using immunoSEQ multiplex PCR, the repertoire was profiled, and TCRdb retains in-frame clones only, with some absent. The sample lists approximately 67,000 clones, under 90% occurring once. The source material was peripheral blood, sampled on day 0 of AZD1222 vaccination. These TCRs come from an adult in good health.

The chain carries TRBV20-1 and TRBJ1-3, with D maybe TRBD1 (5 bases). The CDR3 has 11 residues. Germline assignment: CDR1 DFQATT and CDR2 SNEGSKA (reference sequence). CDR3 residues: CSWGVGNTIYF. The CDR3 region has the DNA TGCAGCTGGGGCGTCGGAAACACCATATATTTT.

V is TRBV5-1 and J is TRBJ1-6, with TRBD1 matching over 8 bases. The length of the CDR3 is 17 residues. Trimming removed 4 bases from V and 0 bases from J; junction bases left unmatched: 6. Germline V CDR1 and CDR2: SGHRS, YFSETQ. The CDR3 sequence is CASSRQDRGSYNSPLHF. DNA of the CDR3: TGCGCCAGCAGCAGACAAGACAGGGGCTCCTATAATTCACCCCTCCACTTT. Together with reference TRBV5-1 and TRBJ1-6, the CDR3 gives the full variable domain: KAGVTQTPRYLIKTRGQQVTLSCSPISGHRSVSWYQQTPGQGLQFLFEYFSETQRNKGNFPGRFSGRQFSNSRSEMNVSTLELGDSALYLCASSRQDRGSYNSPLHFGNGTRLTVT.

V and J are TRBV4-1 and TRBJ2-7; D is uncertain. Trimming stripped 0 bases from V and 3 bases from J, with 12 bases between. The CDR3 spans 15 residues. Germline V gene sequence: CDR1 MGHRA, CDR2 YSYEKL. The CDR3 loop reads CASSQDAIANYEQYF. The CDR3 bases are TGCGCCAGCAGCCAAGATGCGATAGCCAACTACGAGCAGTACTTC.

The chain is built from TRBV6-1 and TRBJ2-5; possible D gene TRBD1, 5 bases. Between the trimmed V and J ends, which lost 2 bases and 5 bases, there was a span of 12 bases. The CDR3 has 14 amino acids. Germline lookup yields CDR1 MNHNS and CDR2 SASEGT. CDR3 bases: TGTGCCAGCAGTGAATTAAGGGGTAGGGAGACCCAGTACTTC. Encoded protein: CASSELRGRETQYF.

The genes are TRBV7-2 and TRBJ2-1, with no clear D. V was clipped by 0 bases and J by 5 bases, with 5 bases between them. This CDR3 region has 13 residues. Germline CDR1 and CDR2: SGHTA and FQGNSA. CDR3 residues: CASSLALNNEQFF. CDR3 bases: TGTGCCAGCAGCTTAGCGCTCAACAATGAGCAGTTCTTC. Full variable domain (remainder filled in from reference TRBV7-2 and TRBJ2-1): GAGVSQSPSNKVTEKGKDVELRCDPISGHTALYWYRQSLGQGLEFLIYFQGNSAPDKSGLPSDRFSAERTGGSVSTLTIQRTQQEDSAVYLCASSLALNNEQFFGPGTRLTVL.

The CDR3 here is CASSIDLTSPANVLTF. The CDR3 DNA reads as TGTGCCAGTAGTATAGATCTCACCTCTCCGGCCAACGTCCTGACTTTC. The chain is built from TRBV19 and TRBJ2-6; D remains ambiguous. Germline CDR1 and CDR2: LNHDA and SQIVND (reference sequence). Trimming cost V 0 bases and J 6 bases, with 12 bases left between them. This CDR3 comprises 16 residues.

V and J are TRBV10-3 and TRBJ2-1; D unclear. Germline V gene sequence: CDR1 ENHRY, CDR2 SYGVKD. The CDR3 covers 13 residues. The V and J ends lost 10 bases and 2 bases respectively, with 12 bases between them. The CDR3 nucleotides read TGTGCCACCCTCCAGGACCCCTACAATGAGCAGTTCTTC. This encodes CATLQDPYNEQFF.

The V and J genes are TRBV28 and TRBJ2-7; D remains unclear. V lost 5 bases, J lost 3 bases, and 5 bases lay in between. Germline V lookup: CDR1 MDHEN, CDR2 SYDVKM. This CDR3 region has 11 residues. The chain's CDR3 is CASSHRYEQYF. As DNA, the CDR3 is TGTGCCAGCAGTCATCGCTACGAGCAGTACTTC.

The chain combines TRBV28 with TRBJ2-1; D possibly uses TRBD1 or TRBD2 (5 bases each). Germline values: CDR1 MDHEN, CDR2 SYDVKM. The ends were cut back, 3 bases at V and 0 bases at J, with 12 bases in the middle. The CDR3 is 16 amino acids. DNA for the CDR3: TGTGCCAGCAGTTTTCCCCCAGGGAGCTCCTACAATGAGCAGTTCTTC. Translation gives CASSFPPGSSYNEQFF.

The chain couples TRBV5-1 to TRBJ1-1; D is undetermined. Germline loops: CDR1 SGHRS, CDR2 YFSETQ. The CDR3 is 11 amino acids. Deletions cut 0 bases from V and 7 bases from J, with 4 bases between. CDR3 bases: TGCGCCAGCAGCTTGGCGGGTGAAGCTTTCTTT. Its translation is CASSLAGEAFF.

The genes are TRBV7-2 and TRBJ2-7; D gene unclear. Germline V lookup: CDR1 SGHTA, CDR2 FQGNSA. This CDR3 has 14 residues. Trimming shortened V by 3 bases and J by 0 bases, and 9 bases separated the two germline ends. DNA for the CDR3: TGTGCCAGCAGCTTGGCAGGATCCTCCTACGAGCAGTACTTC. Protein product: CASSLAGSSYEQYF.

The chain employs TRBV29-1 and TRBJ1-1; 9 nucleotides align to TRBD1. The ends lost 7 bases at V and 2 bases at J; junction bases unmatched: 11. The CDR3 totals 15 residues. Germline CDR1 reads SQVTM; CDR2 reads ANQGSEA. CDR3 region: CSAHLSGQGNTEAFF. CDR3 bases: TGCAGCGCTCATTTATCGGGACAGGGAAACACTGAAGCTTTCTTT.

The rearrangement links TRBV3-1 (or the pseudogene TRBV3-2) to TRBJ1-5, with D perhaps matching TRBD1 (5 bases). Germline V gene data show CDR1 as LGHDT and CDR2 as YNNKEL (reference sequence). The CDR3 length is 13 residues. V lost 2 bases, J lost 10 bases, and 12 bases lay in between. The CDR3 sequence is CASSQRGGGPQHF. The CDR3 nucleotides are TGTGCCAGCAGCCAACGGGGCGGAGGACCCCAGCATTTT.

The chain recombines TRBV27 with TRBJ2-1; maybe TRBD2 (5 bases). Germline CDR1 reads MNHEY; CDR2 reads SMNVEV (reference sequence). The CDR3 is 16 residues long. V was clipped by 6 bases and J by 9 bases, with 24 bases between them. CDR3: CASRPAGGGQFREQFF. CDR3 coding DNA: TGTGCCAGCAGACCGGCCGGTGGCGGGCAGTTCCGTGAGCAGTTCTTC.

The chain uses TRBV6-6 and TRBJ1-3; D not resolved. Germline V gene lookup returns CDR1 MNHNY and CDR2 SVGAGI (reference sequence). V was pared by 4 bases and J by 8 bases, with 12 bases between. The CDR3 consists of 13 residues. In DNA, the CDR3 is TGTGCCAGCAGTTCTAGGCAGATGGACACCATATATTTT. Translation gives CASSSRQMDTIYF.

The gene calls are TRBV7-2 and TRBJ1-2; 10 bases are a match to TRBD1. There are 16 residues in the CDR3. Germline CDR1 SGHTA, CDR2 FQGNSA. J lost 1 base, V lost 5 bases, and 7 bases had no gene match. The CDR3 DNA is TGTGCCAGCAGCAGCAGGACAGGGGGTTTTAACTATGGCTACACCTTC. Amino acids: CASSSRTGGFNYGYTF.

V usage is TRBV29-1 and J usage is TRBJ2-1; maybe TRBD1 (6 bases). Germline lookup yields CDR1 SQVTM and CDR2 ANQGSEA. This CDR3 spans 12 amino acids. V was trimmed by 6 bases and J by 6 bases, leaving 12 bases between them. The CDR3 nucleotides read TGCAGCGTCATCAGGGGTGGCAATGAGCAGTTCTTC. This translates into CSVIRGGNEQFF.

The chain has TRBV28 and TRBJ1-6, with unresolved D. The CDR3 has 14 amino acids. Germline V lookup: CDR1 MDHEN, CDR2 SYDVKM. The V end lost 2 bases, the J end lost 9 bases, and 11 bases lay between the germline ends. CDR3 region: CASSLNGFTSPLHF. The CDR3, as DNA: TGTGCCAGCAGTTTAAATGGTTTCACTTCACCCCTCCACTTT.

The CDR3 reads CASSFDTQYF. The CDR3 coding sequence is TGTGCCAGTAGTTTTGATACGCAGTATTTT. V is TRBV19 and J is TRBJ2-3; D gene uncertain. This CDR3 has 10 amino acids. The ends were cut back, 5 bases at V and 6 bases at J, with 3 bases in the middle. In germline, CDR1 is LNHDA, CDR2 SQIVND (reference sequence).

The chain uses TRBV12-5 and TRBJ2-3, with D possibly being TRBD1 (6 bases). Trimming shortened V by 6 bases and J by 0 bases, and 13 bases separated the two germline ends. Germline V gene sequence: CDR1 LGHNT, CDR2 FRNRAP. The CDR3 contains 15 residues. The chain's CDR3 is CASGKDSPSTDTQYF. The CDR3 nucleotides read TGTGCTAGTGGCAAGGACAGCCCTAGCACAGATACGCAGTATTTT.

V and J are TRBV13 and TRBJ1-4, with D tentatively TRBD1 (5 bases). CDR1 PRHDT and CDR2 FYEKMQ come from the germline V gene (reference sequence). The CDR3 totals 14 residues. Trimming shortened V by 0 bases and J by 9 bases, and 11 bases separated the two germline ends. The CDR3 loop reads CASSLGGTPQKLFF. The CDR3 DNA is TGTGCCAGCAGCTTAGGAGGGACCCCTCAAAAACTGTTTTTT.

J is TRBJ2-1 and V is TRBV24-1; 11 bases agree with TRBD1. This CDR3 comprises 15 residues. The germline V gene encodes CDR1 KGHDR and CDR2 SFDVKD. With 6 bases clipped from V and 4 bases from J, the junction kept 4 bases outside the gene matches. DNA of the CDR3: TGTGCCACCAGTCCGCGGGACAGGGGGTACAATGAGCAGTTCTTC. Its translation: CATSPRDRGYNEQFF.

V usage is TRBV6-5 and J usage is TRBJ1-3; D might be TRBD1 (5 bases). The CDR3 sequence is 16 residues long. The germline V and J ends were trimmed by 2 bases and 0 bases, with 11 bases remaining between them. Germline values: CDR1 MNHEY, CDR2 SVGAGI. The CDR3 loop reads CASSYPVGRSGNTIYF. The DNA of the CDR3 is TGTGCCAGCAGTTACCCAGTGGGGCGCTCTGGAAACACCATATATTTT.

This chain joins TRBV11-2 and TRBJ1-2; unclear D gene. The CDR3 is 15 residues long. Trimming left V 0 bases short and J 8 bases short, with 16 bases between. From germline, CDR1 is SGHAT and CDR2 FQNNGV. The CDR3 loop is CASSLEPGGSGGYTF. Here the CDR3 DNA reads TGTGCCAGCAGCTTAGAGCCCGGTGGGTCCGGGGGCTACACCTTC.

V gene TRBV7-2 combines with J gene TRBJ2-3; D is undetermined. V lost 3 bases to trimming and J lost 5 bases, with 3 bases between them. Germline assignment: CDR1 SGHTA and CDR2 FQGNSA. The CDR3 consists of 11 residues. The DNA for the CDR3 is TGTGCCAGCAGCTTCCGAGATACGCAGTATTTT. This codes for CASSFRDTQYF.

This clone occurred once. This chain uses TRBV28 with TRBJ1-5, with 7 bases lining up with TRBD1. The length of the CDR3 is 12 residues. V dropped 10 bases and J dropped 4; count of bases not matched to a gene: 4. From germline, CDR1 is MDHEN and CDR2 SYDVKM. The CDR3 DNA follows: TGTGCCACCCACAGGGGTAATCAGCCCCAGCATTTT. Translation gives CATHRGNQPQHF.

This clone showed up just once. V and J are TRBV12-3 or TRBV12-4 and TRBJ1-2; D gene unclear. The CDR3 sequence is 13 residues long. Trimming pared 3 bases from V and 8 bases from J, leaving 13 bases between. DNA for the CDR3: TGTGCCAGCAGTTTTGATGGTGTATTCGGCTACACCTTC. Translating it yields CASSFDGVFGYTF.

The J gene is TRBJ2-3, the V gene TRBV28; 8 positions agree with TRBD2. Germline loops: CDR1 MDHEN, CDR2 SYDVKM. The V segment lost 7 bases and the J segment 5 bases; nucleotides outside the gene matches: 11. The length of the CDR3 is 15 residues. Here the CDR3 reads CASTGGALGGDTQYF. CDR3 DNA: TGTGCCAGCACCGGGGGGGCGCTTGGTGGAGATACGCAGTATTTT.

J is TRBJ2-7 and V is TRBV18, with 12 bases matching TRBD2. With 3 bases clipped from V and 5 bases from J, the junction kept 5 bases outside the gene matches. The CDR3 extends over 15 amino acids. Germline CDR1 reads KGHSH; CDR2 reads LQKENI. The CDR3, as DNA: TGTGCCAGCTCACCCCTCGGACTAGCGGGGAACGAGCAGTACTTC. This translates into CASSPLGLAGNEQYF.

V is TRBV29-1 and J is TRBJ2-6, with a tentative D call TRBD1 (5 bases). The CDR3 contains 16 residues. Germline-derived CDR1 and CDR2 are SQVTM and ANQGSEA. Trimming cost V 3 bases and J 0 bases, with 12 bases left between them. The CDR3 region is CSVETASRSGANVLTF. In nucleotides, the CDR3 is TGCAGCGTTGAGACAGCTTCCCGCTCTGGGGCCAACGTCCTGACTTTC.

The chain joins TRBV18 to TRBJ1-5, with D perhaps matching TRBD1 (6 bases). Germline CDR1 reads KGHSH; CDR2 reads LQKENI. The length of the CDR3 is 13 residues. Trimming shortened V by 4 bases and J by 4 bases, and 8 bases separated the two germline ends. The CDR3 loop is CASSQGGNQPQHF. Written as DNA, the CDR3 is TGTGCCAGCTCACAAGGGGGAAATCAGCCCCAGCATTTT.

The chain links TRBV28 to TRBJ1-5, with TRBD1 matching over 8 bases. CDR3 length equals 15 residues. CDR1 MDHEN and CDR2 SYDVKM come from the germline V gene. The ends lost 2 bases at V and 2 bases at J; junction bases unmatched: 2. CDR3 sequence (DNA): TGTGCCAGCAGTTTAGGGGACAGGCGCAATCAGCCCCAGCATTTT. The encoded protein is CASSLGDRRNQPQHF.